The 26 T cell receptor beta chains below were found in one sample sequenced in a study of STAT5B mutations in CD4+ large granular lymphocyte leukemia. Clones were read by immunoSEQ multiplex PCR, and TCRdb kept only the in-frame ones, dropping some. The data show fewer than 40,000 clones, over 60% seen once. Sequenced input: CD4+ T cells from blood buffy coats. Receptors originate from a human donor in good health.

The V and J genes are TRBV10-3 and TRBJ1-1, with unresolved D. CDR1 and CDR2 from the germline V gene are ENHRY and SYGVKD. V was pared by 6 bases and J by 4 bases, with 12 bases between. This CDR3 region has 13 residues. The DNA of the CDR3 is TGTGCCATCAGCCCGGACGATGCCACTGAAGCTTTCTTT. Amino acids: CAISPDDATEAFF.

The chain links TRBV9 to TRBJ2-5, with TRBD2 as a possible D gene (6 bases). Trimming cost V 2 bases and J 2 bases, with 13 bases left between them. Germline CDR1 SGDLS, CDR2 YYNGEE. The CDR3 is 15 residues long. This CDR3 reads CASSVLGLQQETQYF. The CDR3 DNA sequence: TGTGCCAGCAGCGTGTTGGGACTGCAGCAAGAGACCCAGTACTTC. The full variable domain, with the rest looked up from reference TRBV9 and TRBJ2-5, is DSGVTQTPKHLITATGQRVTLRCSPRSGDLSVYWYQQSLDQGLQFLIQYYNGEERAKGNILERFSAQQFPDLHSELNLSSLELGDSALYFCASSVLGLQQETQYFGPGTRLLVL.

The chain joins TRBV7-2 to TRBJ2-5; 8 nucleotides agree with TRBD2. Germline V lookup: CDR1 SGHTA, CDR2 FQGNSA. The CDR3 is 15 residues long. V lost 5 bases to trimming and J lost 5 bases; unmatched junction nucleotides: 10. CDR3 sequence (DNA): TGTGCCAGCAGCCCCCAGGGGACTAGTAAGGAGACCCAGTACTTC. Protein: CASSPQGTSKETQYF.

The CDR3 region has the DNA TGTGCCAGCAGTCGGGACGGGCAGAGCAATCAGCCCCAGCATTTT. It encodes CASSRDGQSNQPQHF. The V and J genes are TRBV27 and TRBJ1-5; possibly TRBD1 for D (5 bases). The germline V gene has CDR1 MNHEY and CDR2 SMNVEV (reference sequence). V lost 5 bases, J lost 1 base, and 12 bases lay in between. The CDR3 is 15 residues long.

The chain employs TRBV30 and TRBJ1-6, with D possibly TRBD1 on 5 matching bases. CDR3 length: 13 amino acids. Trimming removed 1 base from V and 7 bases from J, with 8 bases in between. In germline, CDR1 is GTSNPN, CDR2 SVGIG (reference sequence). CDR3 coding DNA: TGTGCCTGGAGTGCCGGACAAAATTCACCCCTCCACTTT. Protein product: CAWSAGQNSPLHF.

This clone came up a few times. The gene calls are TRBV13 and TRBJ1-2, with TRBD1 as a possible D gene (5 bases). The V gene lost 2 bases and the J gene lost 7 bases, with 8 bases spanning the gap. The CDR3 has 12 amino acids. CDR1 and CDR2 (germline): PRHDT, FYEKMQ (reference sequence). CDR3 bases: TGTGCCAGCAGCTTACTGAGGGGTGGCTACACCTTC. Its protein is CASSLLRGGYTF.

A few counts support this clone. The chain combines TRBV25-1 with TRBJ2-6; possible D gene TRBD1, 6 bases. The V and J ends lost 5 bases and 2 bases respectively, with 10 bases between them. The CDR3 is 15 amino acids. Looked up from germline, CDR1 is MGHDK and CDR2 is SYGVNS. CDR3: CASSQYRAGANVLTF. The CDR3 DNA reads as TGTGCCAGCAGTCAGTACAGGGCTGGGGCCAACGTCCTGACTTTC.

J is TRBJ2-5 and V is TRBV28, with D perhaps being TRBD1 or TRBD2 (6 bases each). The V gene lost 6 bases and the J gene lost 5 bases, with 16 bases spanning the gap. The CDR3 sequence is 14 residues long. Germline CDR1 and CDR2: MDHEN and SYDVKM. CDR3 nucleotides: TGTGCCAGCAGGACAGGCGGGGAGATGGAGACCCAGTACTTC. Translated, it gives CASRTGGEMETQYF.

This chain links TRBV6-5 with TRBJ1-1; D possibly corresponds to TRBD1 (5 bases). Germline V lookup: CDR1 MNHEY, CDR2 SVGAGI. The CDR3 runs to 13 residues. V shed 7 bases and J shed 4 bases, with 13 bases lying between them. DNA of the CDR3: TGTGCCAGCATCCCCGGGACTAGCACTGAAGCTTTCTTT. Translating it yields CASIPGTSTEAFF.

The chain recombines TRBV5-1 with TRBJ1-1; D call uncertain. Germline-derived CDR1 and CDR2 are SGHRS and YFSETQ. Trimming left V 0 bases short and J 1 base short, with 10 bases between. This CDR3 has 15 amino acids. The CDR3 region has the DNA TGCGCCAGCAGCTTGGCAGCAGGCAAGAACACTGAAGCTTTCTTT. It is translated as CASSLAAGKNTEAFF.

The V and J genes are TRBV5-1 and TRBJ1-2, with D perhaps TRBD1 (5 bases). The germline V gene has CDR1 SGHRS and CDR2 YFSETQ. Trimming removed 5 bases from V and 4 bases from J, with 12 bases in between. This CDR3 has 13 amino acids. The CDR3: CASRQTETYGYTF. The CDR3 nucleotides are TGCGCCAGCAGGCAGACAGAGACCTATGGCTACACCTTC.

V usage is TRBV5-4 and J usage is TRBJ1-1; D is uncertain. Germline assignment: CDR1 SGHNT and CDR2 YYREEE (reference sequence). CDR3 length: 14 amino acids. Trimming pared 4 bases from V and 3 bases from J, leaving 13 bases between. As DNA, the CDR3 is TGTGCCAGCAGCGATCAGGTGACGGACACTGAAGCTTTCTTT. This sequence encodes CASSDQVTDTEAFF.

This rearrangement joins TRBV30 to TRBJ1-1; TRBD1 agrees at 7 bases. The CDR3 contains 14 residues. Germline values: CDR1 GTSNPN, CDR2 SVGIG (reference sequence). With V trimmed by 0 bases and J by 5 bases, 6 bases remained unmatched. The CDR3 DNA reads TGTGCCTGGAGTGTAGGGGGCGGCGTGACTGAAGCTTTCTTT. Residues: CAWSVGGGVTEAFF.

The CDR3 region has the DNA TGTGCCAGCAGCTTAGTGGGGGGACAGGGTACCACCGGGGAGCTGTTTTTT. This translates into CASSLVGGQGTTGELFF. The V and J genes are TRBV11-2 and TRBJ2-2, with 9 bases lining up with TRBD1. The CDR3 length is 17 residues. V shed 1 base and J 4 bases; nucleotides not matched to a gene: 7. Germline-derived CDR1 and CDR2 are SGHAT and FQNNGV.

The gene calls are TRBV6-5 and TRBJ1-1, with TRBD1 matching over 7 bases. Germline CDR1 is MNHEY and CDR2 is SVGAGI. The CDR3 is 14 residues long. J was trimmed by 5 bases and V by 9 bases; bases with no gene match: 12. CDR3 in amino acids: CARGEGAGETEAFF. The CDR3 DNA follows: TGTGCCAGGGGGGAGGGGGCGGGCGAGACTGAAGCTTTCTTT.

The CDR3 protein is CASTGTSTGEQYF. DNA of the CDR3: TGTGCCAGCACCGGGACTAGTACGGGCGAGCAGTACTTC. The rearrangement joins TRBV6-5 to TRBJ2-7, with TRBD2 matching 8 bases. CDR1 and CDR2 from the germline V gene are MNHEY and SVGAGI. The CDR3 contains 13 residues. Trimming removed 7 bases from V and 6 bases from J; junction bases left unmatched: 8.

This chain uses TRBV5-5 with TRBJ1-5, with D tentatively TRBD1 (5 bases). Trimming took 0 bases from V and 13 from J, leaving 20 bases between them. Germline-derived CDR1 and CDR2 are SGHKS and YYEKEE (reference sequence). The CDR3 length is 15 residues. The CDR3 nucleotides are TGTGCCAGCAGCTTGGGCGACTTCGGGGCCAGAGCGCAGCATTTT. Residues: CASSLGDFGARAQHF.

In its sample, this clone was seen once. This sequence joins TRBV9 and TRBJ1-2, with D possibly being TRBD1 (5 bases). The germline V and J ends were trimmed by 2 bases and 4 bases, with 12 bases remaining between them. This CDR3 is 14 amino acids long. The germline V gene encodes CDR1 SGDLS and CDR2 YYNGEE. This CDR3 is CASSVDSLPYGYTF. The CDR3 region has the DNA TGTGCCAGCAGCGTTGACAGTTTACCCTATGGCTACACCTTC.

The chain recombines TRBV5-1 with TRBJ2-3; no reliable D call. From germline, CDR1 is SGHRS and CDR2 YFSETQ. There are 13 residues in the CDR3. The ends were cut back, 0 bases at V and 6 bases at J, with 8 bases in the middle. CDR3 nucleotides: TGCGCCAGCAGCTTGGCCTTACGGGATACGCAGTATTTT. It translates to CASSLALRDTQYF. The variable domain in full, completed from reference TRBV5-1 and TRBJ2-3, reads KAGVTQTPRYLIKTRGQQVTLSCSPISGHRSVSWYQQTPGQGLQFLFEYFSETQRNKGNFPGRFSGRQFSNSRSEMNVSTLELGDSALYLCASSLALRDTQYFGPGTRLTVL.

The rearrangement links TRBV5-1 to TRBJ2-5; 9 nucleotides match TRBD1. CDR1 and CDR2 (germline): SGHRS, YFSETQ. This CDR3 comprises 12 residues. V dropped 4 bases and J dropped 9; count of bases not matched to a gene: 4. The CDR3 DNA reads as TGCGCCAGCAGCGAGACAGGGGGGTCCCAGTACTTC. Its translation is CASSETGGSQYF.

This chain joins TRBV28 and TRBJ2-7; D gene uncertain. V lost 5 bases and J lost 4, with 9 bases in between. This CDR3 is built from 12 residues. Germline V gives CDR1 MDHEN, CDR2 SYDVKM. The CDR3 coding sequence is TGTGCCAGCAGTGTCAGCTCGTACGAGCAGTACTTC. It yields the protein CASSVSSYEQYF.

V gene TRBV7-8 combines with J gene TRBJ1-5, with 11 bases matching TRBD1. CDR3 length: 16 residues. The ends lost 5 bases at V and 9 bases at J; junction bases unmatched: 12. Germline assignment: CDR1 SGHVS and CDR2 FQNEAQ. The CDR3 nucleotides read TGTGCCAGCAGCCCCCGGACAGGGGGCCTACAATTGCCCCAGCATTTT. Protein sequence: CASSPRTGGLQLPQHF.

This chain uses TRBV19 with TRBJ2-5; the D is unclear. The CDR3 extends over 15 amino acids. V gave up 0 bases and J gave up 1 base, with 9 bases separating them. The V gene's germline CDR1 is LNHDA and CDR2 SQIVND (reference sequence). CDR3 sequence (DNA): TGTGCCAGTAGTATAGATTCAGGCAGCCAAGAGACCCAGTACTTC. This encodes CASSIDSGSQETQYF.

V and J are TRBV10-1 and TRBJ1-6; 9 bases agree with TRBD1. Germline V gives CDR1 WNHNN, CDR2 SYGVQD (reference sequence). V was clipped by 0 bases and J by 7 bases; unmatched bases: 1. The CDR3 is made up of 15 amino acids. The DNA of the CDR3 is TGCGCCAGCAGTGAGTCCGGGACAGGGAATTCACCCCTCCACTTT. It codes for CASSESGTGNSPLHF.

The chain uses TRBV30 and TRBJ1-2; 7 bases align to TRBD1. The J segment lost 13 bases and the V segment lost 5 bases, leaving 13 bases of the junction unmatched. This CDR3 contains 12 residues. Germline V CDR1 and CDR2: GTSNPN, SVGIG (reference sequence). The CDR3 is CAWRSDREGGTF. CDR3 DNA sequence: TGTGCCTGGCGTTCAGACAGGGAAGGAGGCACCTTC.

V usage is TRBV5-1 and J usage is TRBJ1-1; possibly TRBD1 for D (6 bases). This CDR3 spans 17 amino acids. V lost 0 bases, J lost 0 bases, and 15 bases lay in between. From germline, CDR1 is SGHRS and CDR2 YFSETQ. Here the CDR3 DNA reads TGCGCCAGCAGCTTGGATAAGGGCAGGGGCGTGAACACTGAAGCTTTCTTT. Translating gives CASSLDKGRGVNTEAFF.